Below, 24 T cell receptor beta chains from the same sample are listed, as sequenced in a study of technical replicates of blood from several donors. TCRdb's table, derived via immunoSEQ multiplex PCR, lists solely in-frame clones and lacks some. The sample contains about 15,000 clones, approximately 80% of which appear only once. The specimen sequenced was PBMCs. Source of these receptors: a human donor in good health.

The rearrangement links TRBV11-3 to TRBJ2-1; the D gene is possibly TRBD2 (6 bases). Germline loops: CDR1 SGHNT, CDR2 YENEEA. V lost 5 bases to trimming and J lost 4 bases, with 15 bases between them. The CDR3 is 15 amino acids. In nucleotides, the CDR3 is TGTGCCAGCAGCCCTTCGGTTGCGGGATACAATGAGCAGTTCTTC. It translates to CASSPSVAGYNEQFF. Full variable domain (rest looked up from reference TRBV11-3 and TRBJ2-1): EAGVVQSPRYKIIEKKQPVAFWCNPISGHNTLYWYLQNLGQGPELLIRYENEEAVDDSQLPKDRFSAERLKGVDSTLKIQPAELGDSAVYLCASSPSVAGYNEQFFGPGTRLTVL.

The chain is built from TRBV4-2 and TRBJ2-2; TRBD2 matches at 9 bases. With V trimmed by 0 bases and J by 1 base, 0 bases remained unmatched. CDR1 LGHNA and CDR2 YNFKEQ come from the germline V gene. The CDR3 extends over 16 amino acids. The CDR3 DNA reads as TGTGCCAGCAGCCAAGATAGCGGGAGGAACACCGGGGAGCTGTTTTTT. Translation: CASSQDSGRNTGELFF.

Details on this clone: The junction differs from germline at one of its ends, possibly a read error. The genes are TRBV28 and TRBJ2-7; a possible D gene is TRBD2 (6 bases). The germline V gene has CDR1 MDHEN and CDR2 SYDVKM. The CDR3 runs to 11 residues. CDR3 residues: CATSVGDFIHF. CDR3 DNA sequence: TGTGCCACCTCCGTTGGGGACTTTATTCACTTC.

This clone was seen a handful of times. The rearrangement links TRBV6-1 to TRBJ2-7; D remains ambiguous. Trimming removed 1 base at V and 0 bases at J, with 7 bases between. The CDR3 runs to 14 residues. Germline values: CDR1 MNHNS, CDR2 SASEGT. The CDR3 region has the DNA TGTGCCAGCAGTGAAGAGCCCGACTCCTACGAGCAGTACTTC. It encodes CASSEEPDSYEQYF.

V usage is TRBV19 and J usage is TRBJ1-4; tentatively, D is TRBD1 (5 bases). CDR3 length: 14 residues. With 6 bases removed from V and 8 bases from J, the gap between germline ends came to 16 bases. CDR1 is LNHDA and CDR2 is SQIVND in the germline V gene (reference sequence). The CDR3 DNA follows: TGTGCCAGTAGGGGGGACTACCCATGGGAAAAACTGTTTTTT. Protein: CASRGDYPWEKLFF.

The chain carries TRBV5-4 and TRBJ2-7; possible D gene TRBD2, 6 bases. Germline V gives CDR1 SGHNT, CDR2 YYREEE (reference sequence). The CDR3 is 14 residues long. The V end was cut by 4 bases, the J end by 5 bases, with 16 bases between. CDR3 in DNA: TGTGCCAGCAGCCCCCCCGGGAGTATCCACGAGCAGTACTTC. It encodes CASSPPGSIHEQYF.

This clone was seen just once. The genes are TRBV6-1 and TRBJ2-1, with 7 bases lining up with TRBD1. Trimming cost V 7 bases and J 8 bases; bases outside gene matches: 8. The CDR3 is 13 residues long. Germline CDR1 MNHNS, CDR2 SASEGT. DNA of the CDR3: TGTGCCAGCATCTACAGGGGAAGTGATGAGCAGTTCTTC. As protein: CASIYRGSDEQFF.

J is TRBJ2-7 and V is TRBV30; 10 positions agree with TRBD1. The length of the CDR3 is 11 residues. The germline CDR1 and CDR2 sequences are GTSNPN and SVGIG (reference sequence). The trim removed 8 bases at V and 4 bases at J, leaving 2 bases unmatched. The CDR3 DNA reads TGTGCCACGGACAGGGGGTACGAGCAGTACTTC. This gives the protein CATDRGYEQYF.

This clone was recorded only once. The chain carries TRBV19 and TRBJ1-2; TRBD1 aligns across 10 bases. The germline V gene encodes CDR1 LNHDA and CDR2 SQIVND (reference sequence). Germline trimming cut 5 bases from V and 3 bases from J; bases unmatched to any gene: 9. The CDR3 extends over 16 amino acids. The CDR3 coding sequence is TGTGCCAGTAGTGTGTCCGGGACAGGGGCGTACTATGGCTACACCTTC. This gives the protein CASSVSGTGAYYGYTF.

This clone was counted a few times. The J gene is TRBJ2-7, the V gene TRBV7-8; possibly TRBD1 for D (6 bases). Per the germline V gene, CDR1 is SGHVS and CDR2 is FQNEAQ. This CDR3 is built from 13 residues. The V end lost 8 bases, the J end lost 2 bases, and 13 bases lay between the germline ends. In DNA, the CDR3 is TGTGCCAGCGGAGACAGGTGGACCTACGAGCAGTACTTC. Its protein is CASGDRWTYEQYF.

V gene TRBV13 combines with J gene TRBJ2-7; TRBD1 matches at 7 bases. V lost 5 bases and J lost 0; bases outside the gene matches: 4. Looked up from germline, CDR1 is PRHDT and CDR2 is FYEKMQ (reference sequence). The length of the CDR3 is 14 residues. The CDR3 here is CASSMGQSSYEQYF. The CDR3 DNA follows: TGTGCCAGCAGCATGGGACAGAGCTCCTACGAGCAGTACTTC.

The V and J genes are TRBV10-3 and TRBJ2-5; a weak D match, TRBD2 (6 bases). Trimming cost V 1 base and J 2 bases, with 14 bases left between them. There are 16 residues in the CDR3. CDR1 and CDR2 from the germline V gene are ENHRY and SYGVKD. CDR3 bases: TGTGCCATCAGTGAGTTTTTTAGCGGTGCACAAGAGACCCAGTACTTC. It encodes CAISEFFSGAQETQYF.

This clone was detected a few times. This CDR3 reads CASSYSTGGTEAFF. The CDR3 DNA follows: TGTGCCAGCAGTTACTCGACAGGGGGCACTGAAGCTTTCTTT. This chain links TRBV6-6 with TRBJ1-1, with 9 bases lining up with TRBD1. The CDR3 spans 14 residues. Germline CDR1 reads MNHNY; CDR2 reads SVGAGI (reference sequence). V was clipped by 0 bases and J by 4 bases; unmatched bases: 0.

The chain employs TRBV6-5 and TRBJ2-1; 10 bases fit TRBD1. Trimming at V came to 7 bases and at J to 9 bases, leaving 12 bases not matched to a gene. CDR1 and CDR2 (germline): MNHEY, SVGAGI. The CDR3 extends over 15 amino acids. CDR3 bases: TGTGCCAGCACAGGGACAGGGGAATCCTTTGGTGAGCAGTTCTTC. This translates into CASTGTGESFGEQFF.

This clone was recorded only once. The chain couples TRBV5-4 to TRBJ2-5, with 9 bases lining up with TRBD2. Germline lookup yields CDR1 SGHNT and CDR2 YYREEE (reference sequence). Trimming removed 0 bases from V and 6 bases from J; junction bases left unmatched: 9. This CDR3 is 16 amino acids long. This CDR3 reads CASSLAGGRARKTQYF. The CDR3, as DNA: TGTGCCAGCAGCTTGGCAGGCGGGAGGGCCCGGAAGACCCAGTACTTC.

The J gene is TRBJ1-4, the V gene TRBV5-1, with unresolved D. The CDR3 is 15 amino acids. Germline V gene sequence: CDR1 SGHRS, CDR2 YFSETQ. V lost 3 bases, J lost 5 bases, and 14 bases lay in between. DNA of the CDR3: TGCGCCAGCAGCTCGATTAGCAGCCCGAATGAAAAACTGTTTTTT. Residues: CASSSISSPNEKLFF.

J is TRBJ1-1 and V is TRBV25-1; D gene ambiguous. Trimming left V 11 bases short and J 1 base short, with 14 bases between. This CDR3 has 13 amino acids. CDR1 is MGHDK, CDR2 SYGVNS, per germline. CDR3 in amino acids: CASQVARNTEAFF. DNA of the CDR3: TGTGCCTCACAAGTAGCAAGGAACACTGAAGCTTTCTTT.

The gene calls are TRBV7-9 and TRBJ2-3, with D perhaps TRBD2 (5 bases). This CDR3 comprises 14 residues. Germline values: CDR1 SEHNR, CDR2 FQNEAQ (reference sequence). Trimming stripped 3 bases from V and 6 bases from J, with 13 bases between. The CDR3: CASSLSRGFDTQYF. The DNA of the CDR3 is TGTGCCAGCAGCTTGTCTCGGGGTTTCGATACGCAGTATTTT. Full variable domain (remainder filled in from reference TRBV7-9 and TRBJ2-3): DTGVSQNPRHKITKRGQNVTFRCDPISEHNRLYWYRQTLGQGPEFLTYFQNEAQLEKSRLLSDRFSAERPKGSFSTLEIQRTEQGDSAMYLCASSLSRGFDTQYFGPGTRLTVL.

The V gene is TRBV5-1, the J gene TRBJ1-2, with TRBD1 matching over 8 bases. Trimming took 0 bases from V and 5 from J; bases not matched to a gene: 12. The CDR3 has 17 residues. Per germline, CDR1 SGHRS and CDR2 YFSETQ. CDR3 region: CASSLGPGQALFYGYTF. As DNA, the CDR3 is TGCGCCAGCAGCTTGGGACCGGGACAGGCATTATTTTATGGCTACACCTTC.

This sequence joins TRBV30 and TRBJ2-3; D gene ambiguous. Germline CDR1 and CDR2: GTSNPN and SVGIG (reference sequence). V was cut by 7 bases and J by 0 bases, with 8 bases left in between. The CDR3 extends over 12 amino acids. This CDR3 reads CALTFSTDTQYF. CDR3 sequence (DNA): TGTGCCTTGACATTCAGCACAGATACGCAGTATTTT.

The chain employs TRBV10-3 and TRBJ1-4, with D perhaps TRBD1 (6 bases). Germline V gene lookup returns CDR1 ENHRY and CDR2 SYGVKD. The V gene lost 3 bases and the J gene lost 1 base, with 9 bases spanning the gap. This CDR3 spans 15 amino acids. DNA of the CDR3: TGTGCCATCAGTGAAACAGGGAAAACTAATGAAAAACTGTTTTTT. It specifies CAISETGKTNEKLFF.

This chain joins TRBV5-6 and TRBJ2-5, with 10 bases lining up with TRBD2. The germline V gene encodes CDR1 SGHDT and CDR2 YYEEEE. The CDR3 has 15 residues. Unmatched junction bases numbered 5, after V lost 0 bases and J lost 6 bases. The CDR3 sequence: CASSLGLAGGQTQYF. The CDR3 DNA is TGTGCCAGCAGCTTGGGACTAGCGGGCGGACAGACCCAGTACTTC. Variable domain in full (rest from reference TRBV5-6 and TRBJ2-5): DAGVTQSPTHLIKTRGQQVTLRCSPKSGHDTVSWYQQALGQGPQFIFQYYEEEERQRGNFPDRFSGHQFPNYSSELNVNALLLGDSALYLCASSLGLAGGQTQYFGPGTRLLVL.

This clone appeared once. This CDR3 reads CASSLAPSTEAFF. The CDR3 bases are TGCGCCAGCAGCTTGGCCCCGAGCACTGAAGCTTTCTTT. This sequence joins TRBV5-1 and TRBJ1-1; D is undetermined. This CDR3 region has 13 residues. Trimming left V 0 bases short and J 4 bases short, with 7 bases between. Germline V gene lookup returns CDR1 SGHRS and CDR2 YFSETQ.

In its sample, this clone was seen once. The chain joins TRBV5-1 to TRBJ2-2, with TRBD2 as a possible D gene (6 bases). Germline V gene sequence: CDR1 SGHRS, CDR2 YFSETQ. The V end lost 2 bases, the J end lost 0 bases, and 11 bases lay between the germline ends. The CDR3 spans 16 residues. For the CDR3, the DNA is TGCGCCAGCAGCTTCCTGACTAGTGCGAACACCGGGGAGCTGTTTTTT. Amino acids: CASSFLTSANTGELFF.